Each of the 3 T cell receptor beta chains below was sequenced from the same sample in a study of Ad26.COV2.S vaccination and SARS-CoV-2 variants. Profiled with immunoSEQ multiplex PCR; TCRdb holds only in-frame clones, not every one. The repertoire holds fewer than 800,000 clones, with more than 70% as singletons. Treatment given: roughly 20 received Ad26.COV2.S at low or high dose, single or two shots; several received placebo; per-sample allocation not given. Day 63 after the first vaccine or placebo injection was the time point for sampling. The sample here was peripheral blood, taken in a trial of Ad26.COV2.S vaccine versus placebo. Receptors were obtained from a person aged 18 to 59 who received the Ad26.COV2.S COVID-19 vaccine or a placebo.

The V call is TRBV30, the J call TRBJ2-7; 7 bases map to TRBD2. Germline lookup yields CDR1 GTSNPN and CDR2 SVGIG (reference sequence). This CDR3 has 14 residues. The trim removed 1 base at V and 0 bases at J, leaving 3 bases unmatched. As DNA, the CDR3 is TGTGCCTGGAGTGGGGGGGGGAGCTCCTACGAGCAGTACTTC. This translates into CAWSGGGSSYEQYF.

This chain connects TRBV5-1 to TRBJ1-5; D is unclear. The CDR3 sequence is 15 residues long. CDR1 and CDR2 from the germline V gene are SGHRS and YFSETQ. V lost 0 bases to trimming and J lost 6 bases, with 13 bases between them. The CDR3 is CASSLEGIAGQPQHF. CDR3 in DNA: TGCGCCAGCAGCTTGGAAGGGATAGCCGGTCAGCCCCAGCATTTT.

This clone is a singleton in its sample. V gene TRBV5-1 combines with J gene TRBJ2-3; the match to TRBD2 covers 9 bases. The V segment lost 5 bases and the J segment 2 bases; nucleotides outside the gene matches: 3. The CDR3 extends over 14 amino acids. The V gene's germline CDR1 is SGHRS and CDR2 YFSETQ. This CDR3 is CASRLAGSTDTQYF. The CDR3 nucleotides are TGCGCCAGCAGACTAGCGGGCTCCACAGATACGCAGTATTTT.